The clone carrying this T cell receptor beta chain was observed a handful of times. What it binds is not known. This record belongs to a study of blood T cells in healthy people across ages. Overall study findings and caveats: It was held that the diversity estimates obtained from one million T cells were underestimates.

Around 10 milliliters of peripheral blood were drawn from each donor. The CDR3 is 15 amino acids. Germline loops: CDR1 PRHDT, CDR2 FYEKMQ (reference sequence). Trimming stripped 3 bases from V and 6 bases from J, with 17 bases between. Primed by a sample-barcoded 5' primer and a J-beta primer mix, a second PCR proceeded for about 6 to 11 cycles. TCRdb re-called the 5' RACE reads through MiXCR, storing one row per CDR3 protein. The table has fewer than 950,000 distinct CDR3 sequences, roughly 50% seen once. This sequence joins TRBV13 and TRBJ1-2, with D possibly being TRBD1 (6 bases). Sequencing was carried out using blood. The sequence derives from an elderly man in good health. The CDR3 DNA reads as TGTGCCAGCAGCTTGTCTACAGGGCGTGGGGATGGCTACACCTTC. Translating gives CASSLSTGRGDGYTF.